A selection of T cell receptor beta chains follows, all from one sample in a study of blood T cell repertoires in COVID-19. TCRdb's table, derived via immunoSEQ multiplex PCR, lists solely in-frame clones and lacks some. Of some 250,000 clones detected, 85% to 90% appear once; the ten largest clones hold roughly 15%. What was sequenced was PBMCs or T cells enriched from blood (not recorded which). The receptors derive from a young man who had recovered from COVID-19. The CDR3 runs from the conserved cysteine through the conserved F or W. D genes are given only for firm matches. Size is omitted from some rows. Given values are once, few, many or a class for expanded clones.

>TRBJ2-1|TRBV5-1|TRBD2|-
TGCGCCAGCAGCTTGGGTGGGAGGGCCTACAATGAGCAGTTCTTC
CASSLGGRAYNEQFF
>TRBJ2-7|TRBV28|TRBD2|once
TGTGCCAGCCTAGCGGGAGGGCGGGGCTACGAGCAGTACTTC
CASLAGGRGYEQYF
>TRBJ2-1|TRBV27|TRBD2|-
TGTGCCAGCAGGCCTCTAGCGGGGAATGAGCAGTTCTTC
CASRPLAGNEQFF
>TRBJ1-1|TRBV5-5|-|-
TGTGCCAGCAGCTTTCAGGGGATGAACACTGAAGCTTTCTTT
CASSFQGMNTEAFF
>TRBJ2-3|TRBV6-4|TRBD2|few
TGTGCCAGCAGTGACGCCCCCGGGACTAGCGGGGTGACAGATACGCAGTATTTT
CASSDAPGTSGVTDTQYF
>TRBJ1-4|TRBV6-5|-|-
TGTGCCAGCAAAACGACACCGGCAACTAATGAAAAACTGTTTTTT
CASKTTPATNEKLFF
>TRBJ2-7|TRBV3-1/TRBV3-2|TRBD1|-
TGTGCCAGCAGCCACGGCCAGGGGGCCTACGAGCAGTACTTC
CASSHGQGAYEQYF
>TRBJ1-5|TRBV7-8|-|-
TGTGCCAGCAGCTTAAGTGGGACACGGAAAAATCAGCCCCAGCATTTT
CASSLSGTRKNQPQHF
>TRBJ1-4|TRBV19|-|few
TGTGCCAGTAGGAGCGAGTCGAGGGATGAAAAACTGTTTTTT
CASRSESRDEKLFF
>TRBJ2-1|TRBV7-3|TRBD1|-
TGTGCCAGCAGCTTAAAGGGGACAGGGAATGAGCAGTTCTTC
CASSLKGTGNEQFF
>TRBJ2-1|TRBV30|TRBD2|once
TGTGCCTGGAGTCGGAAAGCGGGAGGAGAGCAGTTCTTC
CAWSRKAGGEQFF
>TRBJ2-1|TRBV20-1|-|once
TGCAGTGCTAGTTCTTCAGGGGTTGGCTACAATGAGCAGTTCTTC
CSASSSGVGYNEQFF
>TRBJ1-2|TRBV6-5|TRBD1|-
TGTGCCAGCAGCCCGGACAGGGGGGGCGGCTACACCTTC
CASSPDRGGGYTF
>TRBJ1-3|TRBV11-3|-|once
TGTGCAACTCAGGGCTCTGGAAACACCATATATTTT
CATQGSGNTIYF
>TRBJ2-3|TRBV6-1|TRBD2|-
TGTGCCAGCAGTGAAATAGCGGGAGAGAAAGATACGCAGTATTTT
CASSEIAGEKDTQYF
>TRBJ2-1|TRBV5-5|TRBD2|-
TGTGCCAGCAGCTTCGGACTAGCGGGAGTCAATGAGCAGTTCTTC
CASSFGLAGVNEQFF
>TRBJ1-2|TRBV12-3/TRBV12-4|-|-
TGTGCCAGCAGTTTTAGCCTACCGTATGGCTACACCTTC
CASSFSLPYGYTF